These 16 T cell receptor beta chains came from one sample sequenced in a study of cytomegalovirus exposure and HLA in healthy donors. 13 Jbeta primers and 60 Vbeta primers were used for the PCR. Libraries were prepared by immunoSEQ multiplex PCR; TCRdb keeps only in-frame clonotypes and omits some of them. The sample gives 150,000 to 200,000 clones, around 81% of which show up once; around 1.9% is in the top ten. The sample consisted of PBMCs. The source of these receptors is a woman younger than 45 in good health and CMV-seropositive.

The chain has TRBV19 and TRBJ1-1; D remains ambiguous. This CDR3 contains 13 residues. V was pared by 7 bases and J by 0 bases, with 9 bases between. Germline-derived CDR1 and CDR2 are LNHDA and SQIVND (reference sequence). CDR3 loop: CASKTDMNTEAFF. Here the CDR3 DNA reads TGTGCCAGTAAAACAGACATGAACACTGAAGCTTTCTTT.

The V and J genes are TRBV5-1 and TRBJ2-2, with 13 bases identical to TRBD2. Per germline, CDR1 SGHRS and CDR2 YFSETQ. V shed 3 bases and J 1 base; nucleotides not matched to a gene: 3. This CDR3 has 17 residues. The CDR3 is CASSWGLAGRNTGELFF. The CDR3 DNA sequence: TGCGCCAGCAGCTGGGGACTAGCGGGAAGGAACACCGGGGAGCTGTTTTTT.

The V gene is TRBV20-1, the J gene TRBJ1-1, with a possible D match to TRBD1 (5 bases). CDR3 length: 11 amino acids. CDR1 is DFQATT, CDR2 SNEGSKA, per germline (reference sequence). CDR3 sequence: CSDQGPREAFF. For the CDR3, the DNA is TGCAGCGACCAGGGTCCCCGTGAAGCTTTCTTT.

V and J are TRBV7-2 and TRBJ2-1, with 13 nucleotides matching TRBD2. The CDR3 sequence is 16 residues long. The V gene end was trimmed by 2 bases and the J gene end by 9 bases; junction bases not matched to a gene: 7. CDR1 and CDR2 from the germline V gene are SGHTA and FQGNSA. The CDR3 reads CASSLQTSGGLGEQFF. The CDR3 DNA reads TGTGCCAGCAGCTTACAGACTAGCGGGGGGCTGGGTGAGCAGTTCTTC.

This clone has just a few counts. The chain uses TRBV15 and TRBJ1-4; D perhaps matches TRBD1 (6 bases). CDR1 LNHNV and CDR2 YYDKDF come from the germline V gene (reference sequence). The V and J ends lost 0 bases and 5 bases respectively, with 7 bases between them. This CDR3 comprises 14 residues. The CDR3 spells CATSRDRGNEKLFF. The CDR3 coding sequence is TGTGCCACCAGCAGAGATAGGGGGAATGAAAAACTGTTTTTT. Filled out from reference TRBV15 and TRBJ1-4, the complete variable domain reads DAMVIQNPRYQVTQFGKPVTLSCSQTLNHNVMYWYQQKSSQAPKLLFHYYDKDFNNEADTPDNFQSRRPNTSFCFLDIRSPGLGDTAMYLCATSRDRGNEKLFFGSGTQLSVL.

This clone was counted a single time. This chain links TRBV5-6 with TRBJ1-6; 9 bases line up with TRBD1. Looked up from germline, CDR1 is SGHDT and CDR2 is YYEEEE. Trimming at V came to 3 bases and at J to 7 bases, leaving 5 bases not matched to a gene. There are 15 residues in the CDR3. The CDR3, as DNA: TGTGCCAGCAGCTCGGTGACAGGGGGAAATTCACCCCTCCACTTT. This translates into CASSSVTGGNSPLHF.

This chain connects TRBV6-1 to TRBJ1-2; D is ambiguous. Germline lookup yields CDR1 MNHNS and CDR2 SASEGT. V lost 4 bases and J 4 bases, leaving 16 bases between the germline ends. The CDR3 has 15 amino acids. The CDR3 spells CASSVFGGSGYGYTF. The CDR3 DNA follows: TGTGCCAGCAGTGTATTTGGAGGGTCGGGCTATGGCTACACCTTC.

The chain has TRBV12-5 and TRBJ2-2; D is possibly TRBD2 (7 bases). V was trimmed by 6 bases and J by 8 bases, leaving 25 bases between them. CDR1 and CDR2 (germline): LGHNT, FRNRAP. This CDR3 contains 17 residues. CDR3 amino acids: CASGRGGRAFFVGELFF. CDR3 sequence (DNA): TGTGCTAGTGGCAGAGGGGGGAGGGCGTTTTTTGTAGGGGAGCTGTTTTTT.

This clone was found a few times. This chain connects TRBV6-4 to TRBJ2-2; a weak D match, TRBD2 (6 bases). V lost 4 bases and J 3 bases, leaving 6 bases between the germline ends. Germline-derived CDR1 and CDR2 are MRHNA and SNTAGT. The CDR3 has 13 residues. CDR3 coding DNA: TGTGCCAGCAGTGCGGGGGACACCGGGGAGCTGTTTTTT. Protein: CASSAGDTGELFF.

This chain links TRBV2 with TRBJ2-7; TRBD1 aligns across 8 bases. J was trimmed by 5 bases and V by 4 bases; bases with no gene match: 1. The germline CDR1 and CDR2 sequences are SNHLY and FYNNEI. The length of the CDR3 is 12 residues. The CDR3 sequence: CASSGTGNEQYF. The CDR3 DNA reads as TGTGCCAGCAGTGGGACAGGGAACGAGCAGTACTTC.

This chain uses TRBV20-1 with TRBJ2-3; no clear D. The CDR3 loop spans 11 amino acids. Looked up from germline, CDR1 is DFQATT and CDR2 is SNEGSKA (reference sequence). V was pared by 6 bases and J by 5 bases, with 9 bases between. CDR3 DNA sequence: TGCAGTGCCCCCCGCGGAGATACGCAGTATTTT. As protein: CSAPRGDTQYF.

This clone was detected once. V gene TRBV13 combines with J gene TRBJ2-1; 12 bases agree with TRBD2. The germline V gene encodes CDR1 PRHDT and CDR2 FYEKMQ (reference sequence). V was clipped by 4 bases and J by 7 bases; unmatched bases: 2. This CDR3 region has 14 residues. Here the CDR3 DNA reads TGTGCCAGCAGCTCTAGCGGGGGGGCTAATGAGCAGTTCTTC. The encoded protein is CASSSSGGANEQFF. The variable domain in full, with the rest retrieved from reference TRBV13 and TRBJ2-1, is AAGVIQSPRHLIKEKRETATLKCYPIPRHDTVYWYQQGPGQDPQFLISFYEKMQSDKGSIPDRFSAQQFSDYHSELNMSSLELGDSALYFCASSSSGGANEQFFGPGTRLTVL.

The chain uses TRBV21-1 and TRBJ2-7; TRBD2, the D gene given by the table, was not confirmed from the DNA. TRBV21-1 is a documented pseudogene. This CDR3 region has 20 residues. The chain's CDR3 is CASSKIGAGGTGFRFYEQYF. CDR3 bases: TGTGCCAGCAGCAAAATAGGAGCGGGGGGAACAGGGTTTCGCTTCTACGAGCAGTACTTC.

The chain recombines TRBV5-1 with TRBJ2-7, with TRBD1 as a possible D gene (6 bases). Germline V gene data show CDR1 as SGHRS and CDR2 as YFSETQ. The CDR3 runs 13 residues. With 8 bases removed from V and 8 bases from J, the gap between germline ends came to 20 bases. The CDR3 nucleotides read TGCGCCAGAAAAGGGGGATCCTTTACGAAGCAGTACTTC. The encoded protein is CARKGGSFTKQYF.

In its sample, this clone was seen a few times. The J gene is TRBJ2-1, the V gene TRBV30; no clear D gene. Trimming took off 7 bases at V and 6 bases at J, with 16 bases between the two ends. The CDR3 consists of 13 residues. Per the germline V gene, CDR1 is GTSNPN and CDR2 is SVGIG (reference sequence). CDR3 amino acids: CAYPAPRGNEQFF. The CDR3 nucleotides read TGTGCCTACCCGGCCCCCCGCGGCAATGAGCAGTTCTTC.

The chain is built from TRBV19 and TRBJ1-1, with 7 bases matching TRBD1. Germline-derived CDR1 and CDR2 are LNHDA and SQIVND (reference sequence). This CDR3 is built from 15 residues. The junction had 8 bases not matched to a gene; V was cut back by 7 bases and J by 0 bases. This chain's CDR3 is CASTTTGEVNTEAFF. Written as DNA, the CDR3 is TGTGCCAGTACAACTACAGGGGAGGTGAACACTGAAGCTTTCTTT. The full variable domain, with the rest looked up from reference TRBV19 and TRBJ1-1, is DGGITQSPKYLFRKEGQNVTLSCEQNLNHDAMYWYRQDPGQGLRLIYYSQIVNDFQKGDIAEGYSVSREKKESFPLTVTSAQKNPTAFYLCASTTTGEVNTEAFFGQGTRLTVV.